This TCR beta chain came from a study of CD8 T cells in Susac syndrome. This CDR3 comprises 15 residues. From germline, CDR1 is SGHRS and CDR2 YFSETQ. The V end lost 4 bases, the J end lost 3 bases, and 16 bases lay between the germline ends. A quantity of roughly 0.5 to 1 ug RNA underwent reverse transcription using random hexamers. The immunoSEQ assay covered 54 Vbeta and 13 Jbeta segments for CDR3. MiXCR, run by TCRdb on the immunoSEQ multiplex PCR reads, gives a single entry per CDR3 protein. The data hold about 200,000 distinct CDR3 sequences, with almost 96% observed a single time. The receptor's source is a human donor with multiple sclerosis. The sample comprised CD4+ T cells from PBMCs. V and J are TRBV5-1 and TRBJ1-1, with TRBD1 as a possible D gene (5 bases). The chain's CDR3 is CASSRDAQADTEAFF. The CDR3 region has the DNA TGCGCCAGCAGCAGGGACGCCCAGGCGGACACTGAAGCTTTCTTT.